This T cell receptor (beta chain) was identified during a study of blood T cell repertoires in COVID-19. CDR1 is SGHNT, CDR2 YENEEA, per germline. The CDR3 totals 12 residues. V lost 2 bases and J lost 7, with 5 bases in between. Here immunoSEQ multiplex PCR was the method, and the copy in TCRdb shows in-frame clones only, minus some. The data contain fewer than 200,000 clones, roughly 80% of them seen just once; the ten biggest clones take up 8% to 9.5%. Specimen: peripheral blood. This clonotype originated in a woman in her 70s with acute or convalescent COVID-19. This sequence joins TRBV11-3 and TRBJ2-2; D uncertain. CDR3 bases: TGTGCCAGCAGCTTATATGTCGGGGAGCTGTTTTTT. This encodes CASSLYVGELFF.